The clone carrying this T cell receptor beta chain appeared once. The sample is drawn from a study of blood T cell repertoires in COVID-19. Study-wide background: Acute and convalescent COVID-19 specimens originated in the United States, Italy and Spain. T cells, B-cell-depleted T cells, or PBMCs provided the cDNA or gDNA that served as material.

This CDR3 is built from 15 residues. In the authors' methods: Amplification of reference gene primers provided the estimated nucleated cell counts. Assay used: immunoSEQ multiplex PCR; TCRdb lists only in-frame clones, some missing. The V and J calls and the clone size are those of that table, but D and trimming were determined from the DNA. In the table there are some 26,000 clones, approximately 82% of which are singletons. Sequencing used peripheral blood. This sequence originates from a man in his 70s with acute or convalescent COVID-19. The chain links TRBV21-1 to TRBJ1-1. TRBV21-1 is tagged as a pseudogene. The CDR3 region has the DNA TGTGCCAGCAGCAAAGCAGGTCGGGATGCAACTGAAGCTTTCTTT. Translating it yields CASSKAGRDATEAFF.